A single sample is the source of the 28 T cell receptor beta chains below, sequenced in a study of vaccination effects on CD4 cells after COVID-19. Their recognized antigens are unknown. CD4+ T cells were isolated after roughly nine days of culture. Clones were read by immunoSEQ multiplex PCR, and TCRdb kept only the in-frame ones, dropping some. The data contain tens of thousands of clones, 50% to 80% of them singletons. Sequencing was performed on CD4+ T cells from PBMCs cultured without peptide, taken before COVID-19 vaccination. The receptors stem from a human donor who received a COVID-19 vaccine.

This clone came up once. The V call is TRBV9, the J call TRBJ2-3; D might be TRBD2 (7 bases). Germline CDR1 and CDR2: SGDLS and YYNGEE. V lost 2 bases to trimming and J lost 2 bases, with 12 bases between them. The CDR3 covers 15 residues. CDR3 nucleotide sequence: TGTGCCAGCAGCGTGTCCGGGGGGCCCACAGATACGCAGTATTTT. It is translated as CASSVSGGPTDTQYF. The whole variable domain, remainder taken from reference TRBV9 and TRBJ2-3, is DSGVTQTPKHLITATGQRVTLRCSPRSGDLSVYWYQQSLDQGLQFLIQYYNGEERAKGNILERFSAQQFPDLHSELNLSSLELGDSALYFCASSVSGGPTDTQYFGPGTRLTVL.

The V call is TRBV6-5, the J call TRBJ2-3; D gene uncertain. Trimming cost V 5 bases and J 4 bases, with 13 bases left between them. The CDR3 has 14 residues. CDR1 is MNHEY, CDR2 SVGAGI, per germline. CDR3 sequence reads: CASSPILSADTQYF. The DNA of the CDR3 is TGTGCCAGCAGTCCGATCCTCTCCGCAGATACGCAGTATTTT.

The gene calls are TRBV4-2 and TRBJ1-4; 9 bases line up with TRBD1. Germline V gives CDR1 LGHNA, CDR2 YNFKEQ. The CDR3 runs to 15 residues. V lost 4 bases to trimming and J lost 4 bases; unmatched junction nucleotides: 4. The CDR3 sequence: CASSPPGQGNEKLFF. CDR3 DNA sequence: TGTGCCAGCAGCCCTCCGGGACAGGGTAATGAAAAACTGTTTTTT.

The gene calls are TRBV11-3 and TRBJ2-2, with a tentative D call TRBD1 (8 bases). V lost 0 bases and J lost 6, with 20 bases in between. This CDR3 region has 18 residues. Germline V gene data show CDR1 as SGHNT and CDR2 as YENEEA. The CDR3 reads CASSLETGASGAPGELFF. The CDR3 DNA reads TGTGCCAGCAGCTTAGAGACAGGGGCCAGCGGGGCGCCCGGGGAGCTGTTTTTT.

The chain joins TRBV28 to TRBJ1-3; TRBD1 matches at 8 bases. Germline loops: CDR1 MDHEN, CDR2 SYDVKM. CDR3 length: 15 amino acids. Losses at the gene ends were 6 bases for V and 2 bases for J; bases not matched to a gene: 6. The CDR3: CASRETGGTGNTIYF. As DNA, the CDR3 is TGTGCCAGCAGAGAAACAGGGGGAACTGGAAACACCATATATTTT.

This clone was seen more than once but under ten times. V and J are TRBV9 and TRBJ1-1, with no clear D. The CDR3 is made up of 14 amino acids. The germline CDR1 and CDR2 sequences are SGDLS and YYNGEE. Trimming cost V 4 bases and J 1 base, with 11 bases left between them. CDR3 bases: TGTGCCAGCAGCACCCACACCTGGAACACTGAAGCTTTCTTT. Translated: CASSTHTWNTEAFF.

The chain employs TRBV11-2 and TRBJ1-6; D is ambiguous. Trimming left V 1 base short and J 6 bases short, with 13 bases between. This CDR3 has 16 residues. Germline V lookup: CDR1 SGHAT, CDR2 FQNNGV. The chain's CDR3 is CASSLVSGGSNSPLHF. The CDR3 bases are TGTGCCAGCAGCTTAGTGTCGGGAGGCTCTAATTCACCCCTCCACTTT.

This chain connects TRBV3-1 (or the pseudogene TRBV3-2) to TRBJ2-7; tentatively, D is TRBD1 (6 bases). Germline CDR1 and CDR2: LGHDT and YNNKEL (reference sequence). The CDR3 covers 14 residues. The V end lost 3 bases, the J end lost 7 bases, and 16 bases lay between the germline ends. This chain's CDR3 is CASSQSTGAFEQYF. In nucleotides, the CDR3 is TGTGCCAGCAGCCAGTCGACAGGTGCGTTTGAGCAGTACTTC.

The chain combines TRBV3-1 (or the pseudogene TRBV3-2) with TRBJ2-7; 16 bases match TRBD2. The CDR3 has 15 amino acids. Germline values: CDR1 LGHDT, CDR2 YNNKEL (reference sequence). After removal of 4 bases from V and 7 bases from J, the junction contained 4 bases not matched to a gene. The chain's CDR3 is CASSRKGLAGGEQYF. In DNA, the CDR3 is TGTGCCAGCAGCCGGAAGGGACTAGCGGGGGGGGAGCAGTACTTC.

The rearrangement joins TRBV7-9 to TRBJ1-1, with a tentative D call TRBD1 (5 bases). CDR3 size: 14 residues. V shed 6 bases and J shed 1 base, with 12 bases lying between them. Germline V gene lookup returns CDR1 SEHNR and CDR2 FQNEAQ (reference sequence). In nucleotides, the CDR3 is TGTGCCAGCAGTCTCGGGACTCCGAACACTGAAGCTTTCTTT. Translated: CASSLGTPNTEAFF.

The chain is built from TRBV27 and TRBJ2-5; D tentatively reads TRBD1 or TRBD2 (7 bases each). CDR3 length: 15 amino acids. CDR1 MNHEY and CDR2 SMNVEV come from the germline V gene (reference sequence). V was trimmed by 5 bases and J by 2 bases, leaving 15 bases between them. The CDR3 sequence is CASSLFQGGQETQYF. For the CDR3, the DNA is TGTGCCAGCAGTCTTTTCCAGGGGGGGCAAGAGACCCAGTACTTC.

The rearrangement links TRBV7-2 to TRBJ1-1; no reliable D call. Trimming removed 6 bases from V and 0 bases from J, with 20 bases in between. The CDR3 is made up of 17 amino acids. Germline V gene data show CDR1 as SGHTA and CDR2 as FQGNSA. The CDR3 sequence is CASSLFPLGRLNTEAFF. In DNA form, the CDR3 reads TGTGCCAGCAGTTTATTCCCACTGGGTAGGTTGAACACTGAAGCTTTCTTT.

The CDR3 reads CASSSTGNGYTF. The DNA of the CDR3 is TGTGCCAGCAGTTCCACAGGGAATGGCTACACCTTC. The chain has TRBV27 and TRBJ1-2; perhaps TRBD1 as D (6 bases). Looked up from germline, CDR1 is MNHEY and CDR2 is SMNVEV (reference sequence). The V gene lost 4 bases and the J gene lost 6 bases, with 9 bases spanning the gap. This CDR3 has 12 residues.

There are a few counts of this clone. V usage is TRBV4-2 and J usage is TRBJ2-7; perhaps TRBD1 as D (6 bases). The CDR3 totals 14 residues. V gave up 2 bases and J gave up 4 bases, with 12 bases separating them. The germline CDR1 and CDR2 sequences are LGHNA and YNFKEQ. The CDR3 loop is CASSQRDTGYEQYF. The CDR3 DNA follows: TGTGCCAGCAGCCAAAGGGACACGGGGTACGAGCAGTACTTC.

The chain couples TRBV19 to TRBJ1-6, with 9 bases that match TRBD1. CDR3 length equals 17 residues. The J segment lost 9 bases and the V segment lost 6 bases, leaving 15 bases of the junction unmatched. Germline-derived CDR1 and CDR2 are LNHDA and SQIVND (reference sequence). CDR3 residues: CASSLLYRGPSGSPLHF. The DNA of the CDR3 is TGTGCCAGTAGCCTGTTGTACAGGGGGCCCTCAGGTTCACCCCTCCACTTT.

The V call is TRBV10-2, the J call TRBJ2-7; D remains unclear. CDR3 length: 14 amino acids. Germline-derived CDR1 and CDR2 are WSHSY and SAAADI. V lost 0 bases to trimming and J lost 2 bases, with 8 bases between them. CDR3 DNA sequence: TGCGCCAGCAGTGAGTCAGGACGGGCCTACGAGCAGTACTTC. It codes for CASSESGRAYEQYF.

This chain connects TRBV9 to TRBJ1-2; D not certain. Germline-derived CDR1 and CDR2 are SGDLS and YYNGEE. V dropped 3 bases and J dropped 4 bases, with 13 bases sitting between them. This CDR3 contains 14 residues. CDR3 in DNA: TGTGCCAGCAGCGCCCTCTCCGGACCCTATGGCTACACCTTC. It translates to CASSALSGPYGYTF.

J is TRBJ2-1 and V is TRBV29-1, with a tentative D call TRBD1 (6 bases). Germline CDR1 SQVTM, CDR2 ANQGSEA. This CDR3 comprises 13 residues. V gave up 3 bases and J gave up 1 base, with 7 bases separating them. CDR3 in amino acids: CSVEQGSYNEQFF. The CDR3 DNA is TGCAGCGTTGAGCAGGGGTCCTACAATGAGCAGTTCTTC.

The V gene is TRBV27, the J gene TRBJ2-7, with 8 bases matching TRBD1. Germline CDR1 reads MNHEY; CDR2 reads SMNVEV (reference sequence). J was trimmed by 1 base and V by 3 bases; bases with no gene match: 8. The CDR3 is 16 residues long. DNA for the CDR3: TGTGCCAGCAGTTTGGGTAAGGGACAGGTGTCCTACGAGCAGTACTTC. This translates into CASSLGKGQVSYEQYF.

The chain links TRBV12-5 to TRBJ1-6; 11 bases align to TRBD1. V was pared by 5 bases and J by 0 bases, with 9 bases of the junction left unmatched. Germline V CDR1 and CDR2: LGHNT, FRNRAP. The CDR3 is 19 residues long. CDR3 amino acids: CASGRTGGGFSSYNSPLHF. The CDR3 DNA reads TGTGCTAGTGGTAGGACAGGGGGCGGTTTTAGCTCCTATAATTCACCCCTCCACTTT.

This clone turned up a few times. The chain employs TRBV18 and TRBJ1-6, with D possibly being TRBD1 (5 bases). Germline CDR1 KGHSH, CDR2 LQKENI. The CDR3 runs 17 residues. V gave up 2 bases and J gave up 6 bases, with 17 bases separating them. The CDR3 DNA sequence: TGTGCCAGCTCACCATATTCCCCAGGGACTAGTAATTCACCCCTCCACTTT. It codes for CASSPYSPGTSNSPLHF. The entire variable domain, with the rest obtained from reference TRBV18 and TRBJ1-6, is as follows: NAGVMQNPRHLVRRRGQEARLRCSPMKGHSHVYWYRQLPEEGLKFMVYLQKENIIDESGMPKERFSAEFPKEGPSILRIQQVVRGDSAAYFCASSPYSPGTSNSPLHFGNGTRLTVT.

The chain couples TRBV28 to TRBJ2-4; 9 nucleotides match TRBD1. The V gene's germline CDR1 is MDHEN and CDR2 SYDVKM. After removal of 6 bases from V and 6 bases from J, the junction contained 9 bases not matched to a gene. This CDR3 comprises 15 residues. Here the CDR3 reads CASSLAGTGSNIQYF. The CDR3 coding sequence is TGTGCCAGCAGCCTGGCCGGGACAGGGTCAAACATTCAGTACTTC. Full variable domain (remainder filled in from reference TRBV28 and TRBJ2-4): DVKVTQSSRYLVKRTGEKVFLECVQDMDHENMFWYRQDPGLGLRLIYFSYDVKMKEKGDIPEGYSVSREKKERFSLILESASTNQTSMYLCASSLAGTGSNIQYFGAGTRLSVL.

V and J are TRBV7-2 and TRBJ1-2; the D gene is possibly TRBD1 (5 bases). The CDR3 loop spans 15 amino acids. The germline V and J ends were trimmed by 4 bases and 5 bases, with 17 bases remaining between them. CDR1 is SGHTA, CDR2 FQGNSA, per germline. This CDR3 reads CASSSIGQAGYGYTF. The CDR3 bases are TGTGCCAGCAGCTCCATAGGACAAGCAGGATATGGCTACACCTTC.

CDR3 in DNA: TGTGCCAGCAATAGGGACAGCATGAACACTGAAGCTTTCTTT. Encoded protein: CASNRDSMNTEAFF. The gene calls are TRBV2 and TRBJ1-1; TRBD1 matches at 7 bases. With V trimmed by 7 bases and J by 0 bases, 5 bases remained unmatched. The CDR3 consists of 14 residues. Germline-derived CDR1 and CDR2 are SNHLY and FYNNEI.

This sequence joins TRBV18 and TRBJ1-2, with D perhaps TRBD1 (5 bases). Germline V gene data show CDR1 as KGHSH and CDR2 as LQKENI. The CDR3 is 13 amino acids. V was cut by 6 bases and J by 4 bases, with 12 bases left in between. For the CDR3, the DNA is TGTGCCAGCTCTCAGGGACTTAGCTATGGCTACACCTTC. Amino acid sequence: CASSQGLSYGYTF.

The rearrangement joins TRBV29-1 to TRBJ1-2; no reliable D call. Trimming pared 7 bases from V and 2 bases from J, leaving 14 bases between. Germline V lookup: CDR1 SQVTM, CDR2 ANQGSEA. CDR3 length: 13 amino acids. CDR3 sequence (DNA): TGCAGCGCTGCCCTGGAAGTAAACTATGGCTACACCTTC. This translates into CSAALEVNYGYTF.

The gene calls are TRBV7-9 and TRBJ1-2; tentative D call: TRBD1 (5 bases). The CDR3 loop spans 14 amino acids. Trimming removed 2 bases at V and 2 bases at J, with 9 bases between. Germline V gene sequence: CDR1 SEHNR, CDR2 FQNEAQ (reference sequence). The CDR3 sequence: CASSLQGSNYGYTF. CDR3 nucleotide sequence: TGTGCCAGCAGCTTACAGGGATCAAACTATGGCTACACCTTC.

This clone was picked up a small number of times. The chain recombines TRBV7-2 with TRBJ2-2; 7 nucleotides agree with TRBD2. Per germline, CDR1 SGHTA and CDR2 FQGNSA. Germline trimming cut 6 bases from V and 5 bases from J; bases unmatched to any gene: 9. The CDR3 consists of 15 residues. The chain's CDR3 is CASSPTGAGTGELFF. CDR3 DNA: TGTGCCAGCAGTCCAACGGGAGCGGGGACCGGGGAGCTGTTTTTT.